These 4 T cell receptor beta chains originate from one sample sequenced in a study of shared clonotypes between healthy human individuals. Using immunoSEQ multiplex PCR, the repertoire was profiled, and TCRdb retains in-frame clones only, with some absent. The sample gives around 1.9 million clones, just over 90% of which show up once; roughly 1.7% is in the top ten. Selected positively for CCR7 and CD45RO-negative, naive CD8 cells excluded terminally differentiated effector memory CD45RA+ cells. Sequences were obtained from naive CD8+ T cells from PBMCs. The receptor set was obtained from a man between 18 and 35 years old in good health. Some clones in this sample may be carry-over from other donors' samples.

The chain has TRBV7-9 and TRBJ1-5, with D unresolved. The CDR3 runs to 16 residues. V gave up 4 bases and J gave up 4 bases, with 17 bases separating them. CDR1 is SEHNR, CDR2 FQNEAQ, per germline (reference sequence). CDR3 DNA sequence: TGTGCCAGCAGCTCGCCCAGAGAGGGTCCAAATCAGCCCCAGCATTTT. It translates to CASSSPREGPNQPQHF.

Only one count was recorded for this clone. This sequence joins TRBV9 and TRBJ2-1, with 15 bases identical to TRBD2. This CDR3 comprises 17 residues. The V segment lost 4 bases and the J segment 4 bases; nucleotides outside the gene matches: 6. Per germline, CDR1 SGDLS and CDR2 YYNGEE. In DNA, the CDR3 is TGTGCCAGCAGCAACGGACTAGCGGGAGGGAAATACAATGAGCAGTTCTTC. This gives the protein CASSNGLAGGKYNEQFF.

This clone was counted a few times. V usage is TRBV27 and J usage is TRBJ1-5, with D possibly TRBD1 on 6 matching bases. The CDR3 length is 12 residues. V was trimmed by 6 bases and J by 6 bases, leaving 9 bases between them. From germline, CDR1 is MNHEY and CDR2 SMNVEV (reference sequence). The CDR3 is CASRQGGQPQHF. In DNA, the CDR3 is TGTGCCAGCAGACAGGGCGGTCAGCCCCAGCATTTT.

A remark on this clone: The same CDR3 also results from other DNA sequences found in this sample. V and J are TRBV9 and TRBJ2-7; 10 bases fit TRBD1. CDR3 length equals 15 residues. Germline CDR1 reads SGDLS; CDR2 reads YYNGEE. With V trimmed by 3 bases and J by 0 bases, 3 bases remained unmatched. The CDR3 DNA reads as TGTGCCAGCAGCGGGGGACAGGGGCTCTCCTACGAGCAGTACTTC. Its protein is CASSGGQGLSYEQYF.